The sequence of this T cell receptor (beta chain) was determined in a study of T cell responses to AZD1222 COVID-19 vaccine. The CDR3 runs to 16 residues. Per germline, CDR1 SGHVS and CDR2 FQNEAQ. The V and J ends lost 4 bases and 3 bases, in that order; junction bases with no gene match: 10. Libraries were prepared by immunoSEQ multiplex PCR; TCRdb keeps only in-frame clonotypes and omits some of them. Of around 160,000 clones listed, about 91% are singletons. The receptor's source is an adult in good health. The chain couples TRBV7-8 to TRBJ2-7; the match to TRBD2 covers 9 bases. Sequenced material: peripheral blood, taken on day 0 of AZD1222 vaccination. The CDR3 nucleotides are TGTGCCAGCAGCTCCCAGGTTGCGGGGGGGTACTACGAGCAGTACTTC. Translating gives CASSSQVAGGYYEQYF.